This record looks at one TCR beta chain sequence and its context. Its antigen is undetermined. This was the immunoSEQ version 4 assay in survey mode. The method was immunoSEQ multiplex PCR; TCRdb's version includes in-frame clones alone and lacks a portion of them. The repertoire includes about 17,000 clones, about 65% of them detected once, and about 8% sits in the top ten. Germline V CDR1 and CDR2: SGHTA, FQGNSA. V dropped 4 bases and J dropped 0 bases, with 16 bases sitting between them. The CDR3 consists of 17 residues. The data originate from a study of persistence of HIV-infected CD4 T cells. As for the study in general: Suppressive ART had lasted a median of roughly eight years.

Notes on the study in general: Degenerate expanded CDR3beta sequences were enriched among CMV- and Gag-responding cells.

Stimulation used approximately 9.1 ug/mL lysate from CMV-infected fibroblasts. Sorting selected CD4+ T cells upregulating both CD40 ligand and CD69. This chain joins TRBV7-2 and TRBJ2-1; tentatively, D is TRBD1 or TRBD2 (5 bases each). This receptor was identified in an adult woman with HIV who was CMV-seropositive. Sample: CD4+ T cells sorted from PBMCs after 18-hour stimulation, taken from a patient who received antiretroviral therapy. CDR3 DNA: TGTGCCAGCAGCTCGCCGAGGGACGGTTCCTCCTACAATGAGCAGTTCTTC. It is translated as CASSSPRDGSSYNEQFF.